The 10 T cell receptor beta chains given below trace back to one sample, sequenced in a study of cytomegalovirus exposure and HLA in healthy donors. The PCR employed 60 Vbeta primers together with 13 Jbeta primers. The method was immunoSEQ multiplex PCR; TCRdb's version includes in-frame clones alone and lacks a portion of them. The top ten clones hold approximately 7.1% of a sample with 150,000 to 200,000 clones, roughly 72% of them seen once. Sequenced input: PBMCs. The source is a man aged 35 to 55 in good health and CMV-seropositive.

The rearrangement joins TRBV4-2 to TRBJ2-1, with 7 nucleotides matching TRBD2. Germline V CDR1 and CDR2: LGHNA, YNFKEQ. The CDR3 consists of 17 residues. The junction had 10 bases not matched to a gene; V was cut back by 0 bases and J by 5 bases. The chain's CDR3 is CASSQDWGGTRDNEQFF. The DNA for the CDR3 is TGTGCCAGCAGCCAAGATTGGGGGGGTACTAGAGACAATGAGCAGTTCTTC.

The V and J genes are TRBV10-3 and TRBJ2-5; perhaps TRBD2 as D (6 bases). CDR3 size: 15 residues. The ends were cut back, 3 bases at V and 6 bases at J, with 17 bases in the middle. Germline V CDR1 and CDR2: ENHRY, SYGVKD. The CDR3 spells CAISDARSAGQTQYF. The CDR3 nucleotides read TGTGCCATCAGTGACGCAAGGTCCGCGGGGCAGACCCAGTACTTC.

The genes are TRBV7-3 and TRBJ2-5; the match to TRBD2 covers 9 bases. Looked up from germline, CDR1 is SGHTA and CDR2 is FQGTGA. The CDR3 has 14 residues. V lost 5 bases, J lost 5 bases, and 6 bases stayed unmatched. The CDR3 protein is CASSPIAGGETQYF. The CDR3 DNA sequence: TGTGCCAGCAGCCCGATCGCGGGGGGGGAGACCCAGTACTTC.

The chain couples TRBV18 to TRBJ1-3; TRBD1 matches at 8 bases. Germline V gene lookup returns CDR1 KGHSH and CDR2 LQKENI. With V trimmed by 3 bases and J by 2 bases, 6 bases remained unmatched. The CDR3 sequence is 16 residues long. In DNA, the CDR3 is TGTGCCAGCTCACCCATACCCAGGGGGCCTGGAAACACCATATATTTT. Its protein is CASSPIPRGPGNTIYF.

In regard to this clone: At one end, the junction sequence differs from germline, possibly due to a read error. V usage is TRBV7-9 and J usage is TRBJ1-2; 10 bases fit TRBD1. This CDR3 region has 15 residues. Looked up from germline, CDR1 is SEHNR and CDR2 is FQNEAQ (reference sequence). As DNA, the CDR3 is TGTTCCAGCAGCTCCCGAGGGACAGGGGTCTCGGGCTACACCTTC. Translating it yields CSSSSRGTGVSGYTF.

This clone was observed a handful of times. The chain links TRBV5-6 to TRBJ2-4, with D possibly matching TRBD2 (5 bases). V was shortened by 1 base and J by 1 base, with 15 bases between the two germline ends. Germline lookup yields CDR1 SGHDT and CDR2 YYEEEE. CDR3 length equals 17 residues. CDR3 sequence reads: CASSLSGFGPAKNIQYF. The CDR3 DNA reads TGTGCCAGCAGCTTGAGCGGATTCGGGCCGGCCAAAAACATTCAGTACTTC.

The DNA for the CDR3 is TGTGCCAGTAGGGAATACGACAGGGGAAGCAATCAGCCCCAGCATTTT. Its translation: CASREYDRGSNQPQHF. The rearrangement uses TRBV19 and TRBJ1-5; 8 nucleotides match TRBD1. J was trimmed by 1 base and V by 6 bases; bases with no gene match: 8. Germline lookup yields CDR1 LNHDA and CDR2 SQIVND (reference sequence). The CDR3 has 16 amino acids.

This clone showed up just once. Mismatch with germline at one junction end may stem from a read error. This chain joins TRBV5-3 and TRBJ2-3; D gene unclear. TRBV5-3 is recorded as an ORF, its role being uncertain. CDR3 length: 10 residues. The CDR3 DNA reads TGTGCCAGAAGCTTGCCACGACTGGATTTT. The encoded protein is CARSLPRLDF.

This clone was observed a handful of times. The V gene is TRBV18, the J gene TRBJ2-2; 8 nucleotides line up with TRBD1. CDR1 is KGHSH, CDR2 LQKENI, per germline. The CDR3 contains 13 residues. J lost 9 bases, V lost 3 bases, and 3 bases had no gene match. The CDR3 DNA follows: TGTGCCAGCTCACCGGGACAGGACTGGGAGCTGTTTTTT. Amino acid sequence: CASSPGQDWELFF. Variable domain in full (rest from reference TRBV18 and TRBJ2-2): NAGVMQNPRHLVRRRGQEARLRCSPMKGHSHVYWYRQLPEEGLKFMVYLQKENIIDESGMPKERFSAEFPKEGPSILRIQQVVRGDSAAYFCASSPGQDWELFFGEGSRLTVL.

This chain joins TRBV9 and TRBJ2-1; 7 bases line up with TRBD1. Looked up from germline, CDR1 is SGDLS and CDR2 is YYNGEE. V lost 4 bases, J lost 1 base, and 5 bases stayed unmatched. The CDR3 is 15 residues long. CDR3 nucleotide sequence: TGTGCCAGCAGCACTGACAGGGTTTCCTACAATGAGCAGTTCTTC. This encodes CASSTDRVSYNEQFF.